This T cell receptor beta chain was identified during a study of blood T cell repertoires in COVID-19. Study overall: The United States, Italy and Spain were the sources of the acute and convalescent COVID-19 samples.

Looked up from germline, CDR1 is MNHEY and CDR2 is SVGAGI. Between the trimmed V and J ends, which lost 7 bases and 4 bases, there was a span of 20 bases. This CDR3 spans 15 amino acids. Original processing methods: Amplification from reference gene primers served as the basis for estimated nucleated cell counts. Clones were read by immunoSEQ multiplex PCR, and TCRdb kept only the in-frame ones, dropping some. V and J calls and clone size are given by that table; D and trimming were obtained from the DNA. The table lists roughly 170,000 clones, 75% to 80% of them singletons. The TCR comes from a woman in her seventies with acute or convalescent COVID-19. The sample was peripheral blood. The chain recombines TRBV6-5 with TRBJ2-7; possible D gene TRBD2, 6 bases. CDR3 sequence: CASTVGGDGAYEQYF. The DNA for the CDR3 is TGTGCCAGCACCGTAGGAGGGGACGGGGCATACGAGCAGTACTTC.